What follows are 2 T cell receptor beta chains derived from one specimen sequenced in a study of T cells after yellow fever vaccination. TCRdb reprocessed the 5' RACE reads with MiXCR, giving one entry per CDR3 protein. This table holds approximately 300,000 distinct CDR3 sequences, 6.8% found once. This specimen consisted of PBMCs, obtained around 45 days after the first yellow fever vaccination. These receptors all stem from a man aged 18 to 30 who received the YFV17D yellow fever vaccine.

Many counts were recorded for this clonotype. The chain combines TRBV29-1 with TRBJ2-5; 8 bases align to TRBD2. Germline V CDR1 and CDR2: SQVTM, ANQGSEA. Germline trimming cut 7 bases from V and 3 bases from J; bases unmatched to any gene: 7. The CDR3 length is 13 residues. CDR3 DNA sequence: TGCAGCGAGCGGCAGCGGGGGAAAGAGACCCAGTACTTC. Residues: CSERQRGKETQYF.

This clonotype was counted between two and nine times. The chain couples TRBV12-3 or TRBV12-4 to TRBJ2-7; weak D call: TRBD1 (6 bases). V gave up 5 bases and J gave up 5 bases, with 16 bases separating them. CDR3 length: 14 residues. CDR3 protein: CASSPPRGNDEQYF. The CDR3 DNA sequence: TGTGCCAGCAGTCCTCCCAGGGGAAATGACGAGCAGTACTTC.